What follows are 5 T cell receptor beta chains derived from one specimen sequenced in a study of T cells after yellow fever vaccination. One entry per CDR3 protein, called by TCRdb with MiXCR from the 5' RACE reads. The sample includes about 360,000 distinct CDR3 sequences, 6.2% of them seen just once. The sequences come from PBMCs, collected 5 days after the yellow fever booster vaccination. Source of these receptors: a man aged 30 to 39 who received the YFV17D yellow fever vaccine.

This clonotype was recorded many times. The junction shows a germline mismatch at one end, possibly a read error. The rearrangement links TRBV5-1 to TRBJ2-7; D remains ambiguous. The CDR3 contains 11 residues. In germline, CDR1 is SGHRS, CDR2 YFSETQ. The CDR3 sequence: CASSSAYEQYF. CDR3 bases: TGTGCCAGCAGCTCCGCCTACGAGCAGTACTTC.

This clonotype appeared many times. The chain links TRBV7-2 to TRBJ2-7; D gene uncertain. Germline values: CDR1 SGHTA, CDR2 FQGNSA. The CDR3 loop spans 14 amino acids. V was cut by 3 bases and J by 0 bases, with 9 bases left in between. The DNA of the CDR3 is TGTGCCAGCAGCTTTGGCCGGTTCTCCTACGAGCAGTACTTC. Amino acid sequence: CASSFGRFSYEQYF.

This clonotype showed up just a few times. The chain has TRBV20-1 and TRBJ2-1; D is ambiguous. The germline V and J ends were trimmed by 2 bases and 12 bases, with 23 bases remaining between them. This CDR3 contains 15 residues. Germline assignment: CDR1 DFQATT and CDR2 SNEGSKA (reference sequence). The CDR3 loop is CSARPKNRAPGLQFF. CDR3 nucleotide sequence: TGCAGTGCTAGACCAAAAAACCGGGCCCCGGGTCTGCAGTTCTTC.

This clonotype turned up a few times. The chain is built from TRBV14 and TRBJ2-2; D gene unclear. The germline V gene has CDR1 SGHDN and CDR2 FVKESK. V gave up 4 bases and J gave up 6 bases, with 9 bases separating them. This CDR3 comprises 13 residues. The DNA for the CDR3 is TGTGCCAGCAGCCCGAACTACGCCGGGGAGCTGTTTTTT. It is translated as CASSPNYAGELFF.

This clonotype was seen at least ten times. The chain employs TRBV11-1 and TRBJ2-5; 8 nucleotides align to TRBD2. Germline V gives CDR1 SGHAT, CDR2 FQDESV (reference sequence). The CDR3 totals 18 residues. With V trimmed by 7 bases and J by 5 bases, 21 bases remained unmatched. For the CDR3, the DNA is TGTGCCAGCACCCCCCCCTCAAGGACTAGCACTAGAGGGGAGACCCAGTACTTC. It translates to CASTPPSRTSTRGETQYF.